This TCR beta chain derives from a study of T cells in localized non-small cell lung cancer. This clone was counted only a few times. The CDR3 has 14 amino acids. Germline CDR1 is SGHNT and CDR2 is YENEEA. The V gene end was trimmed by 5 bases and the J gene end by 4 bases; junction bases not matched to a gene: 7. Clones were read by immunoSEQ multiplex PCR, and TCRdb kept only the in-frame ones, dropping some. This table holds over a thousand clones, less than 30% found once. The TCR comes from a woman aged 35 to 69 with stage I squamous cell lung carcinoma. The chain has TRBV11-3 and TRBJ1-1, with 7 bases matching TRBD1. The specimen comprised normal lung tissue next to the tumor, sampled before any cancer treatment. The CDR3 nucleotides are TGTGCCAGCAGCCCAGGGGGTTTGGGCACTGAAGCTTTCTTT. Translation gives CASSPGGLGTEAFF.